Below, 14 T cell receptor beta chains from the same sample are listed, as sequenced in a study of T-cell reconstitution after alpha-beta-depleted transplantation in children. Unique molecular identifiers featured in how the TCRbeta library was prepared. Using its own MiXCR run on the PCR reads, TCRdb lists one record per CDR3 protein. The sample records roughly 570,000 distinct CDR3 sequences, 25% to 30% being singletons. The sequences come from PBMCs, collected before TCRalphabeta/CD19-depleted stem cell transplant. The receptor set was obtained from a boy under two years old with Wiskott-Aldrich syndrome, due to receive a stem cell transplant.

The J gene is TRBJ1-2, the V gene TRBV25-1; D not resolved. V was clipped by 3 bases and J by 7 bases, with 6 bases between them. Germline lookup yields CDR1 MGHDK and CDR2 SYGVNS. CDR3 size: 11 residues. The CDR3 DNA is TGTGCCAGCAGTGAGTTGGGTGGCTACACCTTC. It codes for CASSELGGYTF.

This clonotype was detected ten times or more. The chain has TRBV5-1 and TRBJ2-7; D could derive from TRBD1 or TRBD2 (5 bases each). CDR3 length: 13 amino acids. V was shortened by 2 bases and J by 4 bases, with 10 bases between the two germline ends. Germline loops: CDR1 SGHRS, CDR2 YFSETQ. The CDR3 DNA reads as TGCGCCAGCAGCTTCGGGACGGATTACGAGCAGTACTTC. It is translated as CASSFGTDYEQYF. The full variable domain, rest sourced from reference TRBV5-1 and TRBJ2-7, is KAGVTQTPRYLIKTRGQQVTLSCSPISGHRSVSWYQQTPGQGLQFLFEYFSETQRNKGNFPGRFSGRQFSNSRSEMNVSTLELGDSALYLCASSFGTDYEQYFGPGTRLTVT.

This chain connects TRBV5-5 to TRBJ2-1; TRBD1 aligns across 7 bases. The CDR3 contains 15 residues. Unmatched junction bases numbered 8, after V lost 0 bases and J lost 8 bases. Per the germline V gene, CDR1 is SGHKS and CDR2 is YYEKEE (reference sequence). The CDR3 spells CASSLADREHYEQFF. CDR3 sequence (DNA): TGTGCCAGCAGCTTGGCCGACAGGGAGCACTATGAGCAGTTCTTC.

CDR3 in amino acids: CASSLLSGTSGSNEQFF. The CDR3 DNA is TGTGCCAGCAGTCTCCTCTCCGGGACTAGCGGGAGCAATGAGCAGTTCTTC. This chain joins TRBV27 and TRBJ2-1; 14 bases align to TRBD2. Germline lookup yields CDR1 MNHEY and CDR2 SMNVEV (reference sequence). CDR3 size: 17 residues. Trimming removed 5 bases from V and 6 bases from J; junction bases left unmatched: 9.

The rearrangement uses TRBV10-3 and TRBJ2-2; 12 nucleotides match TRBD2. Germline V gene data show CDR1 as ENHRY and CDR2 as SYGVKD. The CDR3 has 17 amino acids. The junction had 7 bases not matched to a gene; V was cut back by 2 bases and J by 6 bases. CDR3 region: CAISEDLAGGPAGELFF. CDR3 coding DNA: TGTGCCATCAGTGAGGATCTAGCGGGAGGGCCGGCCGGGGAGCTGTTTTTT.

The chain employs TRBV12-3 or TRBV12-4 and TRBJ2-1; D uncertain. The CDR3 consists of 13 residues. Deletions cut 10 bases from V and 1 base from J, with 11 bases between. The CDR3 protein is CAISLESYNEQFF. CDR3 nucleotide sequence: TGTGCCATCTCACTTGAGTCCTACAATGAGCAGTTCTTC.

The chain uses TRBV20-1 and TRBJ1-4, with 10 bases identical to TRBD1. The CDR3 is made up of 13 amino acids. Looked up from germline, CDR1 is DFQATT and CDR2 is SNEGSKA (reference sequence). Trimming took 5 bases from V and 5 from J; bases not matched to a gene: 2. CDR3 loop: CSAGTGANEKLFF. CDR3 nucleotide sequence: TGCAGTGCTGGGACAGGGGCGAATGAAAAACTGTTTTTT.

This chain links TRBV12-3 or TRBV12-4 with TRBJ2-5, with a tentative D call TRBD1 (5 bases). Deletions cut 1 base from V and 5 bases from J, with 11 bases between. This CDR3 comprises 14 residues. CDR3 sequence (DNA): TGTGCCAGCAGTTTAGTAGGGGTTTCGGAGACCCAGTACTTC. Translating it yields CASSLVGVSETQYF.

This clonotype has more than one count but fewer than ten. The chain links TRBV10-3 to TRBJ2-7, with no clear D. The germline V gene has CDR1 ENHRY and CDR2 SYGVKD. The V end was cut by 6 bases, the J end by 2 bases, with 11 bases between. This CDR3 is 13 amino acids long. CDR3 region: CAISPVPPYEQYF. CDR3 sequence (DNA): TGTGCCATCAGCCCCGTTCCACCCTACGAGCAGTACTTC.

This clonotype was found a few times. The CDR3 nucleotides are TGTGCCAGCAGCTTAGGGGCTAGCGGGAGGGCCTACAATGAGCAGTTCTTC. Protein sequence: CASSLGASGRAYNEQFF. The chain carries TRBV7-6 and TRBJ2-1; 12 bases are shared with TRBD2. This CDR3 is built from 17 residues. Germline loops: CDR1 SGHVS, CDR2 FNYEAQ. The J segment lost 2 bases and the V segment lost 1 base, leaving 3 bases of the junction unmatched. The variable domain in full, completed from reference TRBV7-6 and TRBJ2-1, reads GAGVSQSPRYKVTKRGQDVALRCDPISGHVSLYWYRQALGQGPEFLTYFNYEAQQDKSGLPNDRFSAERPEGSISTLTIQRTEQRDSAMYRCASSLGASGRAYNEQFFGPGTRLTVL.

This clonotype has a handful of counts. The J gene is TRBJ2-5, the V gene TRBV29-1; D might be TRBD1 or TRBD2, each matching 5 bases. Germline V gene data show CDR1 as SQVTM and CDR2 as ANQGSEA. The CDR3 loop spans 13 amino acids. V lost 5 bases and J 1 base, leaving 11 bases between the germline ends. Here the CDR3 DNA reads TGCAGCGTTTCCCCCGGGGCCCAAGAGACCCAGTACTTC. Amino acids: CSVSPGAQETQYF. Together with reference TRBV29-1 and TRBJ2-5, the CDR3 gives the full variable domain: SAVISQKPSRDICQRGTSLTIQCQVDSQVTMMFWYRQQPGQSLTLIATANQGSEATYESGFVIDKFPISRPNLTFSTLTVSNMSPEDSSIYLCSVSPGAQETQYFGPGTRLLVL.

This clonotype was counted only a few times. V and J are TRBV27 and TRBJ2-3; D gene ambiguous. V lost 3 bases and J 5 bases, leaving 9 bases between the germline ends. The germline V gene has CDR1 MNHEY and CDR2 SMNVEV (reference sequence). This CDR3 has 13 residues. This chain's CDR3 is CASSFSSGDTQYF. Here the CDR3 DNA reads TGTGCCAGCAGTTTTAGTTCTGGAGATACGCAGTATTTT.

The chain couples TRBV12-3 or TRBV12-4 to TRBJ1-5; a weak D match, TRBD1 (5 bases). The CDR3 contains 14 residues. Trimming shortened V by 3 bases and J by 8 bases, and 14 bases separated the two germline ends. CDR3 sequence reads: CASSLAGTYEPQHF. Written as DNA, the CDR3 is TGTGCCAGCAGTTTGGCAGGGACCTACGAGCCCCAGCATTTT.

The CDR3 sequence is CSVGGSWGYTF. In DNA, the CDR3 is TGCAGCGTTGGAGGTTCGTGGGGCTACACCTTC. The rearrangement links TRBV29-1 to TRBJ1-2; D not resolved. From germline, CDR1 is SQVTM and CDR2 ANQGSEA. V was clipped by 4 bases and J by 8 bases, with 11 bases between them. There are 11 residues in the CDR3.